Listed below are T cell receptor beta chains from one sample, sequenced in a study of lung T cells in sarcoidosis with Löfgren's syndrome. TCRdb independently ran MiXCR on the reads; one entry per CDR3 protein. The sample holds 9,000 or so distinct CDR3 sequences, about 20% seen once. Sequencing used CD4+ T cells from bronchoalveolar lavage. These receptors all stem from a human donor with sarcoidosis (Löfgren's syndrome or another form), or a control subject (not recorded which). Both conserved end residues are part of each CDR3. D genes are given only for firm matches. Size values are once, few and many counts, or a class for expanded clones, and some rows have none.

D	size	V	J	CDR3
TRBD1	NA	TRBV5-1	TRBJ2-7	CASRQAGQGTYEQYF
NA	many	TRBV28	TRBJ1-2	CASSSGIIGGYTF
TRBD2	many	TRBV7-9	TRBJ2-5	CASSLPSGQETQYF
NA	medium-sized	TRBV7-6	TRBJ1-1	CASSLTVAGTEAFF
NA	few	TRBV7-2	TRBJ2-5	CASSSPNGVRETQYF
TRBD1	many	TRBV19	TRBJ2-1	CASSIGGTGGNEQFF
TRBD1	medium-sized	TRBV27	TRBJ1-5	CASSASGGHQPQHF
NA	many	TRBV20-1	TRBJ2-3	CSAHDRATDTQYF
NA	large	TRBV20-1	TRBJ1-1	CSASLPRGMNTEAFF
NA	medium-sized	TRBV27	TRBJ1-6	CASSGRRGSPLHF
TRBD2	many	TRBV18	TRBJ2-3	CASSRAGDLTDTQYF
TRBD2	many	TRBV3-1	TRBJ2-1	CASSPLAGGRHNEQFF
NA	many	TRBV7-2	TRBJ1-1	CASSLMGAGNTEAFF
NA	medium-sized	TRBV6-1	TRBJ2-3	CASTDLGGTDTQYF
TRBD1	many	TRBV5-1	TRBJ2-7	CASSLVGQVTYEQYF
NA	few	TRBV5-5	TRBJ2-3	CASSLAPRGDTQYF
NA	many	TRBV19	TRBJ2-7	CASTSAYEQYF
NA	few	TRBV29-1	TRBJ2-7	CSASGPGVLYEQYF
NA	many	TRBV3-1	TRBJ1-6	CASSQSGSSYNSPLHF
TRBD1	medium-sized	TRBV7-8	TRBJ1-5	CASSRDRASNQPQHF
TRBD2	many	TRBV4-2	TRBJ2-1	CASSQDPGLAVRQFF
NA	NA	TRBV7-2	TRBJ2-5	CASSSGRAEQRTQYF
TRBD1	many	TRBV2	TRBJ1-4	CASTPESRGEKLFF
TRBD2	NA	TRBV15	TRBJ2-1	CATSRDLAGGNEQFF
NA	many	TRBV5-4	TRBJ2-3	CASSLAGTDTQYF
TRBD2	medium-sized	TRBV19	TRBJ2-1	CASSPGTSGGYNEQFF
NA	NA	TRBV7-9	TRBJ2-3	CASSLGRALIPDTQYF
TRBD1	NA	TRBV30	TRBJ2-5	CAWRGGTGTKGTQYF
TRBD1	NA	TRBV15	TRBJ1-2	CATSRDGTVGYAF
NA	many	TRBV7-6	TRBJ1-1	CASSLAPGTEAFF
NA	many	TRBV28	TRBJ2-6	CASSSQATALWANVLTF
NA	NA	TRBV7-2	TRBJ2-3	CASILGDLTDTQYF
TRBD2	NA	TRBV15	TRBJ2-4	CATSRDKLRVAGGGAKNIQHF
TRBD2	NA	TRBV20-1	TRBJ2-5	CSASLRTSGGETQYF
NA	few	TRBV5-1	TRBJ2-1	CASSLGQSNEQFF
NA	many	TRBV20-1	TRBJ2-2	CSARDVDANTGELFF
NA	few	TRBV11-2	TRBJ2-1	CASSLKARNGVTHNEQFF
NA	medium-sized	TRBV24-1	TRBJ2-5	CATRARTDHQETQYF
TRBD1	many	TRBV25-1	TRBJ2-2	CASSGYRGANTGELFF
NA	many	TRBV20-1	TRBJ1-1	CSVPKTAGAFF
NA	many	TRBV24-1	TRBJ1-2	CATSPGYERGYTF
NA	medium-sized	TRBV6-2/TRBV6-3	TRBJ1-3	CASSLLSGNTIYF
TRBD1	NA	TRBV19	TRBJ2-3	CASSCTGATDTQYF
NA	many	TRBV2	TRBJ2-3	CASSELTSSTDTQYF
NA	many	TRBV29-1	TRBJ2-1	CSAPRSYNEQFF
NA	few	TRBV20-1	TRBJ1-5	CSASRGYQPQHF
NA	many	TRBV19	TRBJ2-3	CASSRRDKITDTQYF
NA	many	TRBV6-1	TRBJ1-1	CASGNPNEAFF
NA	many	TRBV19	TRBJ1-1	CASTLGTRLNTEAFF
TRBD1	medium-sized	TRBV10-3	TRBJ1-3	CAISGPGTAGNTIYF
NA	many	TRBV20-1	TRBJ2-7	CSARPRRTSPLSSYEQYF
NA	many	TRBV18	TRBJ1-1	CASSPKGNTEAFF
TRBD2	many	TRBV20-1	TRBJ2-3	CSLAADTQYF
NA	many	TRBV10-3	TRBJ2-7	CAISVLGYEQYF